Listed below are T cell receptor beta chains from one sample, sequenced in a study of blood T cell repertoires in COVID-19. Profiling relied on immunoSEQ multiplex PCR, and the TCRdb table lists in-frame clones only, not all of them. Among approximately 300,000 clones listed, over 75% were seen once. The sample taken for sequencing was PBMCs or T cells enriched from blood (not recorded which). The receptors were gathered from a woman in her 30s who had recovered from COVID-19. The CDR3 runs from the conserved cysteine through the conserved F or W. A D gene is named only where the DNA matches it firmly. Expanded clones get a size class; other rows say once, few or many, or leave the size out.

CDR3	DNA	D	V	J	size
CASSFQQGASTGELFF	TGTGCCAGCAGCTTTCAACAGGGGGCGAGCACCGGGGAGCTGTTTTTT	TRBD1	TRBV11-2	TRBJ2-2	-
CASSLVGGENTEAFF	TGCGCCAGCAGCTTGGTCGGGGGAGAGAACACTGAAGCTTTCTTT	-	TRBV5-1	TRBJ1-1	-
CASSTAPGLGSPGANVLTF	TGTGCCAGCAGCACCGCACCGGGACTAGGTTCCCCTGGGGCCAACGTCCTGACTTTC	TRBD2	TRBV7-2	TRBJ2-6	-
CASSYTGANTAFF	TGTGCCAGCAGTTACACAGGGGCCAATACAGCTTTCTTT	TRBD1	TRBV6-5	TRBJ1-1	-
CASSENVGRDGYTF	TGTGCCAGCAGTGAAAACGTAGGGAGAGATGGCTACACCTTC	-	TRBV6-1	TRBJ1-2	-
CASSSLLTRRDGYTF	TGTGCCAGCAGCTCTTTACTAACCCGGAGGGATGGCTACACCTTC	-	TRBV6-5	TRBJ1-2	-
CASSESRQDNEQFF	TGTGCCAGCAGTGAATCACGACAGGACAATGAGCAGTTCTTC	-	TRBV2	TRBJ2-1	-
CASSLTGVGSYTF	TGTGCCAGCAGCTTGACCGGGGTTGGGAGCTACACCTTC	-	TRBV5-4	TRBJ1-2	few
CASSPQETQYF	TGTGCCAGCAGTCCTCAAGAGACCCAGTACTTC	-	TRBV6-6	TRBJ2-5	-
CASSQEASGGSNTDTQYF	TGCGCCAGCAGCCAAGAAGCTAGCGGGGGGTCCAACACAGATACGCAGTATTTT	TRBD2	TRBV4-1	TRBJ2-3	-
CASSLEEYSNQPQHF	TGTGCCAGCAGTTTAGAGGAGTATAGCAATCAGCCCCAGCATTTT	-	TRBV6-5	TRBJ1-5	-
CASSRGTSGPGELFF	TGTGCCAGCAGCCGGGGGACTAGCGGTCCCGGGGAGCTGTTTTTT	TRBD2	TRBV9	TRBJ2-2	few
CASKRSGSAGNTIYF	TGTGCCAGCAAGCGCTCGGGAAGCGCTGGAAACACCATATATTTT	-	TRBV6-6	TRBJ1-3	-
CASSLFGQVNYGYTF	TGTGCCAGTAGCCTCTTTGGACAGGTTAACTATGGCTACACCTTC	TRBD1	TRBV19	TRBJ1-2	once
CAISEGGETEQFF	TGTGCCATCAGTGAGGGGGGGGAGACTGAGCAGTTCTTC	TRBD2	TRBV10-3	TRBJ2-1	-
CSARSAYGYTF	TGCAGTGCTAGGTCCGCGTATGGCTACACCTTC	-	TRBV20-1	TRBJ1-2	-
CASSPRDSRYYGYTF	TGTGCCAGCAGCCCGCGGGACAGTAGATACTATGGCTACACCTTC	TRBD1	TRBV9	TRBJ1-2	once
CAISESSRGGVGEQYF	TGTGCCATCAGTGAGTCCTCGCGGGGGGGCGTTGGCGAGCAGTACTTC	TRBD2	TRBV10-3	TRBJ2-7	once
CASSQKPGETEAFF	TGCGCCAGCAGCCAAAAACCAGGGGAGACTGAAGCTTTCTTT	-	TRBV4-1	TRBJ1-1	-
CASSLQGSGELFF	TGCGCCAGCAGCCTACAGGGAAGCGGGGAGCTGTTTTTT	-	TRBV5-1	TRBJ2-2	-
CASSLASAGVYNEQFF	TGTGCCAGCAGCTTAGCTAGCGCGGGGGTGTACAATGAGCAGTTCTTC	TRBD2	TRBV7-2	TRBJ2-1	-
CSVVRVGGYTF	TGCAGCGTTGTCAGGGTGGGTGGCTACACCTTC	-	TRBV29-1	TRBJ1-2	-
CASSEHRGRGNTEAFF	TGCGCCAGCAGTGAGCACAGGGGGCGCGGGAACACTGAAGCTTTCTTT	TRBD1	TRBV10-2	TRBJ1-1	-
CASGGKGLSNTEAFF	TGTGCCAGCGGAGGGAAGGGACTTTCGAACACTGAAGCTTTCTTT	-	TRBV5-4	TRBJ1-1	-
CASSGQGGSDTQYF	TGTGCCAGCAGTGGACAGGGGGGATCGGATACGCAGTATTTT	TRBD1	TRBV2	TRBJ2-3	-
CASGLVLTGAMRYEQYF	TGTGCTAGTGGTTTGGTTTTGACAGGGGCCATGCGCTACGAGCAGTACTTC	TRBD1	TRBV12-5	TRBJ2-7	-
CASSQDPRLAGAREDEQFF	TGTGCCAGCAGCCAAGATCCGAGACTAGCGGGGGCCAGGGAGGATGAGCAGTTCTTC	TRBD2	TRBV4-2	TRBJ2-1	-
CASSPTAGARTDTQYF	TGTGCCAGCAGCCCCACCGCAGGGGCCCGCACAGATACGCAGTATTTT	-	TRBV9	TRBJ2-3	-
CASSYPRGTGDLGEQFF	TGTGCCAGCAGTTACCCGCGGGGGACAGGGGATCTCGGGGAGCAGTTCTTC	TRBD1	TRBV6-2/TRBV6-3	TRBJ2-1	-
CSASFAGSRNTIYF	TGCAGTGCTAGTTTCGCGGGTTCCAGAAACACCATATATTTT	-	TRBV20-1	TRBJ1-3	-
CASSSSDSRAFF	TGTGCCAGCAGCTCTTCGGACAGTCGAGCTTTCTTT	-	TRBV7-9	TRBJ1-1	-
CASSSSPGDSYNEQFF	TGTGCCAGCAGTTCGAGTCCAGGGGATTCCTACAATGAGCAGTTCTTC	-	TRBV27	TRBJ2-1	-
CASTRGGANYGYTF	TGTGCCAGCACCCGGGGAGGGGCTAACTATGGCTACACCTTC	-	TRBV27	TRBJ1-2	-
CASSLRLLNTGELFF	TGTGCCAGCAGCCTTAGACTATTAAACACCGGGGAGCTGTTTTTT	-	TRBV3-1/TRBV3-2	TRBJ2-2	-
CASSQGPMNTEAFF	TGCGCCAGCAGCCAGGGCCCCATGAACACTGAAGCTTTCTTT	-	TRBV5-1	TRBJ1-1	once
CASSLVVMGATKNIQYF	TGCGCCAGCAGCTTGGTTGTGATGGGGGCAACCAAAAACATTCAGTACTTC	-	TRBV5-1	TRBJ2-4	-
CATSISGTGEEKLFF	TGTGCCACCAGCATATCCGGGACAGGGGAGGAAAAACTGTTTTTT	TRBD1	TRBV15	TRBJ1-4	-
CASSFVGQETQYF	TGCGCCAGCAGCTTTGTCGGGCAAGAGACCCAGTACTTC	-	TRBV5-1	TRBJ2-5	-
CASKKSLDREVEAFF	TGTGCCAGCAAAAAATCTCTGGACAGGGAGGTTGAAGCTTTCTTT	TRBD1	TRBV3-1/TRBV3-2	TRBJ1-1	few